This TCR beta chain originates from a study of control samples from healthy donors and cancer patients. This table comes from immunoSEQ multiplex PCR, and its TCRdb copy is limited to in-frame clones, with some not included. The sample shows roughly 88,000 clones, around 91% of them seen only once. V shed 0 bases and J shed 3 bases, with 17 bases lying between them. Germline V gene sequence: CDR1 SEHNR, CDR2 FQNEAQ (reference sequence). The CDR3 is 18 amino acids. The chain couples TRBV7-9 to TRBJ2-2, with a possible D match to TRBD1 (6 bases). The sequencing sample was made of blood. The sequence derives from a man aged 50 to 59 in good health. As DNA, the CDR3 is TGTGCCAGCAGCTTAGCAGTGTTTCCAGGGGCCGACACCGGGGAGCTGTTTTTT. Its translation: CASSLAVFPGADTGELFF.